This is a list of T cell receptor beta chains from one sample in a study of Ad26.COV2.S vaccination and SARS-CoV-2 variants. The protocol was immunoSEQ multiplex PCR, while the TCRdb copy is restricted to in-frame clones and leaves out a portion. The top ten hold around 10% of the sample, which has roughly 300,000 clones, 70% to 90% seen once. Sequencing used peripheral blood, obtained in a trial of Ad26.COV2.S vaccine versus placebo. These receptors all stem from a person between 18 and 59 years old who received the Ad26.COV2.S COVID-19 vaccine or a placebo. Each CDR3 is given with its conserved first and last residue. The D gene is left open where the match is weak. Rows may omit the clone size; those that give it use once, few, many or a size class.

clone_size	v_call	d_call	j_call	cdr3_nt	cdr3_aa
NA	TRBV28	NA	TRBJ2-3	TGTGCCAGCAGTTCCATTGGAGATACGCAGTATTTT	CASSSIGDTQYF
NA	TRBV27	NA	TRBJ2-4	TGTGCCAGCAGTTCTGGCGGACAGCGAACCAAAAACATTCAGTACTTC	CASSSGGQRTKNIQYF
NA	TRBV9	NA	TRBJ2-7	TGTGCCAGCAGCGTAGCCCCCTACTACGAGCAGTACTTC	CASSVAPYYEQYF
NA	TRBV19	NA	TRBJ2-7	TGTGCCACGACCAGTGAATACGAGCAGTACTTC	CATTSEYEQYF
NA	TRBV24-1	NA	TRBJ2-1	TGTGCCACCAGTGATCCCCTGGACCCCTCCCGGCAGTTCTTC	CATSDPLDPSRQFF
once	TRBV3-1/TRBV3-2	TRBD1	TRBJ1-6	TGTGCCAGCAGCCAAGGACAGGGAAGCTCCTATAATTCACCCCTCCACTTT	CASSQGQGSSYNSPLHF
NA	TRBV6-6	NA	TRBJ1-6	TGTGCCAGCAGTTACACTAACACAGGGTCTAATTCACCCCTCCACTTT	CASSYTNTGSNSPLHF
NA	TRBV6-6	NA	TRBJ2-1	TGTGCCAGCAGTTACGGTGATGAGCAGTTCTTC	CASSYGDEQFF
few	TRBV19	NA	TRBJ1-2	TGTGCCAGTAGTATAGCGGCAGGGGTGGCCTATGGCTACACCTTC	CASSIAAGVAYGYTF
NA	TRBV7-2	NA	TRBJ2-5	TGTGCCAGCAGCTCGAGCGGCCTGCAAGAGACCCAGTACTTC	CASSSSGLQETQYF
NA	TRBV9	NA	TRBJ2-7	TGTGCCAGCAGCGGAGGTGGAGGGGGGAACGAGCAGTACTTC	CASSGGGGGNEQYF